Following are 17 T cell receptor beta chains from one sample sequenced in a study of T-cell reconstitution after alpha-beta-depleted transplantation in children (dated by TCRdb to 2015 to 2016). Library creation used PCR. Instrument used: Illumina HiSeq 2500. Molecular barcoding was employed in the preparation of TCR libraries, with unique molecular identifiers being used to normalize TCRbeta repertoire quantification. Clones were called with MiXCR by TCRdb after fastp trimmed the public reads at Q25, and only in-frame beta chains were retained. Each entry is one CDR3 protein sequence, shown with its most common DNA and genes. The sample has roughly 590,000 distinct CDR3 sequences on record, approximately 17% of them singletons. 1.1% of the sample goes to the ten largest clones. The sequencing used PBMCs from the stem cell graft donor, collected from the stem cell graft. The receptors stem from a human donor who donated a stem cell graft to a child with acute myeloid leukemia.

This clonotype has a count of ten or more. The V call is TRBV28, the J call TRBJ2-1; perhaps TRBD2 as D (5 bases). Trimming cost V 6 bases and J 0 bases, with 12 bases left between them. The germline gives CDR1 MDHEN, CDR2 SYDVKM. This CDR3 contains 15 residues. CDR3 sequence (DNA): TGTGCCAGCAGCTCAGGCGGAGGCTCCTACAATGAGCAGTTCTTC. This translates into CASSSGGGSYNEQFF.

V usage is TRBV12-3 or TRBV12-4 and J usage is TRBJ1-6; TRBD1 might be the D (6 bases). V was cut by 5 bases and J by 3 bases, with 8 bases left in between. The length of the CDR3 is 14 residues. The CDR3 here is CASSLDSYNSPLHF. For the CDR3, the DNA is TGTGCCAGCAGTCTGGACAGCTATAATTCACCCCTCCACTTT.

The chain is built from TRBV12-3 or TRBV12-4 and TRBJ1-2; weak D call: TRBD1 (5 bases). The CDR3 is 13 amino acids. Between the trimmed V and J ends, which lost 5 bases and 4 bases, there was a span of 11 bases. In DNA form, the CDR3 reads TGTGCCAGCAGTCTACAGGCTGGCTATGGCTACACCTTC. Its protein product is CASSLQAGYGYTF.

The CDR3 spells CASSPGTDSYGYTF. In DNA form, the CDR3 reads TGCGCCAGCAGCCCCGGGACGGACAGCTATGGCTACACCTTC. J is TRBJ1-2 and V is TRBV5-1, with a possible D match to TRBD1 (6 bases). Trimming took off 4 bases at V and 4 bases at J, with 14 bases between the two ends. The CDR3 length is 14 residues. Germline CDR1 SGHRS, CDR2 YFSETQ.

This clonotype has a count of ten or more. The chain has TRBV20-1 and TRBJ1-4; 7 bases agree with TRBD1. In germline, CDR1 is DFQATT, CDR2 SNEGSKA (reference sequence). Losses at the gene ends were 2 bases for V and 8 bases for J; bases not matched to a gene: 23. The CDR3 runs 19 residues. CDR3 loop: CSARPSSPPATGVEEKLFF. The CDR3 DNA reads TGCAGTGCTAGACCTAGCTCCCCTCCGGCTACAGGGGTTGAAGAAAAACTGTTTTTT.

This clonotype was detected a few times. The genes are TRBV27 and TRBJ2-7; 7 nucleotides align to TRBD2. J was trimmed by 4 bases and V by 2 bases; bases with no gene match: 5. The CDR3 runs to 14 residues. The germline CDR1 and CDR2 sequences are MNHEY and SMNVEV (reference sequence). CDR3 in amino acids: CASSLSGELYEQYF. CDR3 DNA sequence: TGTGCCAGCAGTTTAAGCGGGGAGTTATACGAGCAGTACTTC.

This clonotype was recorded many times. CDR3 DNA sequence: TGTGCCAGCTCTCGCGATCGAACTGAAGCTTTCTTT. It is translated as CASSRDRTEAFF. This rearrangement joins TRBV12-3 or TRBV12-4 to TRBJ1-1, with no clear D. This CDR3 comprises 12 residues. V dropped 8 bases and J dropped 5 bases, with 12 bases sitting between them.

This clonotype was detected a few times. The rearrangement joins TRBV20-1 to TRBJ1-5, with 8 bases that match TRBD1. Trimming cost V 5 bases and J 2 bases; bases outside gene matches: 17. The CDR3 length is 18 residues. The germline V gene has CDR1 DFQATT and CDR2 SNEGSKA (reference sequence). Here the CDR3 reads CSASKQGDLVSGNQPQHF. In DNA form, the CDR3 reads TGCAGTGCTTCTAAACAGGGGGATTTGGTTAGCGGCAATCAGCCCCAGCATTTT.

A word on this clonotype: A much larger clone is a single base away; this may be a read error. This chain connects TRBV7-2 to TRBJ2-3; D assignment may be TRBD1 or TRBD2 (5 bases each). V lost 1 base and J lost 2, with 10 bases in between. The germline V gene has CDR1 SGHTA and CDR2 FQGNSA. The CDR3 is made up of 15 amino acids. This CDR3 is CASSLVSGPTDTQYF. CDR3 in DNA: TGTGCCAGCAGCTTAGTATCGGGGCCCACAGATACGCAGTATTTT.

This clonotype was detected many times. The chain combines TRBV6-1 with TRBJ2-7; unclear D gene. The germline V gene encodes CDR1 MNHNS and CDR2 SASEGT. V was pared by 6 bases and J by 2 bases, with 5 bases between. This CDR3 is built from 11 residues. The CDR3 spells CASRKAYEQYF. CDR3 bases: TGTGCCAGCAGAAAGGCCTACGAGCAGTACTTC.

V usage is TRBV29-1 and J usage is TRBJ2-1, with D tentatively TRBD1 (6 bases). From germline, CDR1 is SQVTM and CDR2 ANQGSEA. The V end was cut by 4 bases, the J end by 6 bases, with 16 bases between. This CDR3 is built from 14 residues. As DNA, the CDR3 is TGCAGCGTTGGCCTGATGAAAGGGGGCAATGAGCAGTTCTTC. It encodes CSVGLMKGGNEQFF.

This clonotype was counted a few times. The chain uses TRBV7-2 and TRBJ1-1, with no clear D. Germline CDR1 reads SGHTA; CDR2 reads FQGNSA. CDR3 length: 15 residues. Trimming left V 0 bases short and J 0 bases short, with 8 bases between. CDR3 amino acids: CASSLAIRVNTEAFF. The CDR3 region has the DNA TGTGCCAGCAGCTTAGCGATAAGGGTGAACACTGAAGCTTTCTTT.

As for this clonotype: A much larger clone is a single base away; this may be a read error. The gene calls are TRBV12-3 or TRBV12-4 and TRBJ2-5; TRBD1 might be the D (5 bases). Between the trimmed V and J ends, which lost 7 bases and 1 base, there was a span of 13 bases. This CDR3 is 14 amino acids long. This CDR3 is CASTMGRCQETQYF. The CDR3 bases are TGTGCCAGCACCATGGGGCGGTGCCAAGAGACCCAGTACTTC.

This clonotype has at least ten counts. V usage is TRBV5-1 and J usage is TRBJ2-6; maybe TRBD1 (5 bases). Germline V gene sequence: CDR1 SGHRS, CDR2 YFSETQ. The length of the CDR3 is 17 residues. Deletions cut 3 bases from V and 0 bases from J, with 13 bases between. The CDR3 sequence is CASSSTVDSSGANVLTF. The CDR3 bases are TGCGCCAGCAGCTCAACAGTAGACAGCTCTGGGGCCAACGTCCTGACTTTC.

This clonotype has ten or more counts. This chain uses TRBV20-1 with TRBJ2-3; D is possibly TRBD1 (6 bases). CDR3 size: 14 residues. V was cut by 6 bases and J by 6 bases, with 19 bases left in between. Germline loops: CDR1 DFQATT, CDR2 SNEGSKA (reference sequence). The CDR3 sequence: CSAGTPIGSDTQYF. The CDR3 bases are TGCAGTGCCGGGACACCGATCGGTAGCGATACGCAGTATTTT.

This clonotype was seen only a few times. The CDR3 bases are TGTGCCAGCAGTTACAGGGGACAGGGCCACTATGGCTACACCTTC. Amino acids: CASSYRGQGHYGYTF. The chain has TRBV6-5 and TRBJ1-2; 9 nucleotides line up with TRBD1. The germline CDR1 and CDR2 sequences are MNHEY and SVGAGI. This CDR3 comprises 15 residues. V trimming: 2 bases; J trimming: 3 bases; junction bases outside the gene matches: 4.

Many counts were recorded for this clonotype. The rearrangement uses TRBV20-1 and TRBJ2-1, with no clear D. The CDR3 has 14 amino acids. Germline V CDR1 and CDR2: DFQATT, SNEGSKA (reference sequence). The V end lost 0 bases, the J end lost 6 bases, and 12 bases lay between the germline ends. DNA for the CDR3: TGCAGTGCTAGAGATAGTTCTAGTCTCAATGAGCAGTTCTTC. This sequence encodes CSARDSSSLNEQFF.